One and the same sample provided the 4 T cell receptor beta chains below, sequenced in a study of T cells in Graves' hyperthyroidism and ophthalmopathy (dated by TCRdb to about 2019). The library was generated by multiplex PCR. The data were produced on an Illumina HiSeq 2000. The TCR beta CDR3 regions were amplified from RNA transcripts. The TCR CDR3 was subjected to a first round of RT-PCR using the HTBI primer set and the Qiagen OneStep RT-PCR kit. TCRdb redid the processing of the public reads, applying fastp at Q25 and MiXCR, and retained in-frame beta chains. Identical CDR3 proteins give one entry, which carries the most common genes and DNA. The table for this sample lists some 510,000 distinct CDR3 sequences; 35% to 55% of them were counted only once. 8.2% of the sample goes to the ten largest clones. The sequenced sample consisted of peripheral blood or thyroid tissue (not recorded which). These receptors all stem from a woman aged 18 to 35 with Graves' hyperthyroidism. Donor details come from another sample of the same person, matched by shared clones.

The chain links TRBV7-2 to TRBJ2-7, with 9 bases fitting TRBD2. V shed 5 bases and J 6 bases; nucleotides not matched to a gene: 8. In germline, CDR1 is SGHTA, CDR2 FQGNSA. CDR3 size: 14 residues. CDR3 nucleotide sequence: TGTGCCAGCAGCATATTTAGCGGGAGAGGCGAGCAGTACTTC. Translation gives CASSIFSGRGEQYF.

This CDR3 is CASSVDAADTQYF. The CDR3 DNA sequence: TGTGCCAGCAGCGTAGACGCGGCAGATACGCAGTATTTT. The chain couples TRBV2 to TRBJ2-3, with unresolved D. V lost 6 bases to trimming and J lost 4 bases, with 11 bases between them. CDR1 is SNHLY and CDR2 is FYNNEI in the germline V gene. The CDR3 is made up of 13 amino acids.

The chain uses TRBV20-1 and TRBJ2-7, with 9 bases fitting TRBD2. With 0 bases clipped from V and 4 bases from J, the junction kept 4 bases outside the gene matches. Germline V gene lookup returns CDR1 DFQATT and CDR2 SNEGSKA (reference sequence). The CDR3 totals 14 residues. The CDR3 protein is CSARDEAGGYEQYF. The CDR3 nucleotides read TGCAGTGCTAGAGATGAAGCGGGAGGTTACGAGCAGTACTTC.

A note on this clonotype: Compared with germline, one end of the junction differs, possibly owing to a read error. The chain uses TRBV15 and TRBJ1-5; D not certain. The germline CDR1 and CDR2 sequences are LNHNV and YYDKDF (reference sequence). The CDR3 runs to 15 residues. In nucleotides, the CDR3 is TGTGCCAGCAGCTCGGGGTCCCATAGCAATCAGCCCCAGCATTTT. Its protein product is CASSSGSHSNQPQHF.